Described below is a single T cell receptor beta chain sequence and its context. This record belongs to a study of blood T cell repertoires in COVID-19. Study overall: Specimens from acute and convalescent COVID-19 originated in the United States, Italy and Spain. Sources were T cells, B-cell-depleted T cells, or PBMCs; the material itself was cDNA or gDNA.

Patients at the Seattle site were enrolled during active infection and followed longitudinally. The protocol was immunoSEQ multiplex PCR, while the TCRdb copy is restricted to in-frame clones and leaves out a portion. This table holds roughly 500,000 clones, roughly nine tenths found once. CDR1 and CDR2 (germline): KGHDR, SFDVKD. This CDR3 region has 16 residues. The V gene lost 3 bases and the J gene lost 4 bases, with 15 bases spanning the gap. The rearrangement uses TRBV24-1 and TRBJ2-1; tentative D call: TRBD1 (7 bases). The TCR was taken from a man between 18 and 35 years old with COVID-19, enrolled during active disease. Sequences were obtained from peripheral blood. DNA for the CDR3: TGTGCCACCAGTGATCCTGGGGGGACAGAGTACAATGAGCAGTTCTTC. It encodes CATSDPGGTEYNEQFF.